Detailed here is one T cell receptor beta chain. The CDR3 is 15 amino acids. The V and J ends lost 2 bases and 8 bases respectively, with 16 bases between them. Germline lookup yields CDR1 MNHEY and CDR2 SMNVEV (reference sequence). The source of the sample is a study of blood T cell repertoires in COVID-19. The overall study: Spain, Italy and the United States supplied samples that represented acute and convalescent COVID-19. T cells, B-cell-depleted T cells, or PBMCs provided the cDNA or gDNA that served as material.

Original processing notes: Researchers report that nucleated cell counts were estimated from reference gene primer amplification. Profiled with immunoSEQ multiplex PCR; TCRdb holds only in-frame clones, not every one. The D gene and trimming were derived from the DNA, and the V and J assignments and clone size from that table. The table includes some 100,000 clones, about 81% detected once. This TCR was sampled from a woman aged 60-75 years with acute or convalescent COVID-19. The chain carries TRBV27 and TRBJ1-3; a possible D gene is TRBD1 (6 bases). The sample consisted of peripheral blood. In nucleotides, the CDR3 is TGTGCCAGCAGTTTAAAGGGGGAAAACTGGGACACCATATATTTT. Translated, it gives CASSLKGENWDTIYF.